The 6 T cell receptor beta chains presented below share a single source sample, sequenced in a study of blood T cell repertoires in COVID-19. Method: immunoSEQ multiplex PCR; TCRdb's copy keeps in-frame clones and lacks some. The sample carries about 160,000 clones, roughly four fifths recorded once. Sequenced input: peripheral blood. The receptors were gathered from a human donor in a cohort sampled during active COVID-19.

The chain is built from TRBV27 and TRBJ1-1; no clear D. Trimming removed 4 bases at V and 4 bases at J, with 19 bases between. The V gene's germline CDR1 is MNHEY and CDR2 SMNVEV (reference sequence). The CDR3 extends over 16 amino acids. CDR3 residues: CASSSSEGRWSTEAFF. The CDR3 DNA follows: TGTGCCAGCAGTTCCTCAGAGGGAAGGTGGAGCACTGAAGCTTTCTTT.

The rearrangement joins TRBV11-3 to TRBJ2-1; 7 bases are shared with TRBD2. Germline CDR1 and CDR2: SGHNT and YENEEA. CDR3 length: 18 amino acids. V gave up 2 bases and J gave up 0 bases; unmatched junction bases: 10. The DNA for the CDR3 is TGTGCCAGCAGCTTATCTAGCGGTGGGCAGAGCTCCTACAATGAGCAGTTCTTC. It is translated as CASSLSSGGQSSYNEQFF.

This chain uses TRBV12-3 or TRBV12-4 with TRBJ2-3, with TRBD2 as a possible D gene (5 bases). The ends were cut back, 5 bases at V and 3 bases at J, with 9 bases in the middle. The CDR3 consists of 13 residues. In DNA form, the CDR3 reads TGTGCCAGCAGTAACCTAGCAACAGATACGCAGTATTTT. This encodes CASSNLATDTQYF.

In this sample, this clone turned up a few times. An end of the junction does not agree with germline; a read error may underlie this. This sequence joins TRBV2 and TRBJ1-5, with TRBD1 matching 7 bases. This CDR3 contains 15 residues. Germline values: CDR1 SNHLY, CDR2 FYNNEI. This CDR3 is CASREDRASNQPQHF. In nucleotides, the CDR3 is TGTGCCAGCAGGGAAGACAGGGCCAGCAATCAGCCCCAGCATTTT. Looking up the rest from reference TRBV2 and TRBJ1-5 gives the full variable domain: EPEVTQTPSHQVTQMGQEVILRCVPISNHLYFYWYRQILGQKVEFLVSFYNNEISEKSEIFDDQFSVERPDGSNFTLKIRSTKLEDSAMYFCASREDRASNQPQHFGDGTRLSIL.

The J gene is TRBJ2-7, the V gene TRBV5-5; TRBD2 matches 9 bases. The CDR3 is made up of 16 amino acids. J gave up 5 bases and V 3 bases, and 12 bases lay outside the gene matches. Germline V gene lookup returns CDR1 SGHKS and CDR2 YYEKEE (reference sequence). CDR3 nucleotide sequence: TGTGCCAGCAGCTCGGACCTTAGCGGGAGAGGCAACGAGCAGTACTTC. This codes for CASSSDLSGRGNEQYF.

The rearrangement joins TRBV7-2 to TRBJ2-7; 8 positions agree with TRBD1. CDR3 length: 14 amino acids. V dropped 5 bases and J dropped 2; count of bases not matched to a gene: 5. Germline lookup yields CDR1 SGHTA and CDR2 FQGNSA. For the CDR3, the DNA is TGTGCCAGCAGCATCGGACAGGGCCCCTACGAGCAGTACTTC. Translated: CASSIGQGPYEQYF.